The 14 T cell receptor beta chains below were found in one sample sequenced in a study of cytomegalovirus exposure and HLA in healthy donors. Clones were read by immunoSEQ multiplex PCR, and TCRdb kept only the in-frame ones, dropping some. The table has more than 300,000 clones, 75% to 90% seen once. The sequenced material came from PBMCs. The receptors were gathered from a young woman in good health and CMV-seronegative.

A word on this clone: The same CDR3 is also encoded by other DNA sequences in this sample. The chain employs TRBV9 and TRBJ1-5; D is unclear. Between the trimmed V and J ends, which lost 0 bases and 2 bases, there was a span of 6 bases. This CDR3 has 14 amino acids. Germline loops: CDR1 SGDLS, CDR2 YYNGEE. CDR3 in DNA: TGTGCCAGCAGCGTAGCCGGGGGCAATCAGCCCCAGCATTTT. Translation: CASSVAGGNQPQHF.

The CDR3 protein is CASSPPDGGLGYTF. CDR3 DNA sequence: TGTGCCAGCAGCCCACCCGACGGGGGGCTTGGCTACACCTTC. The V and J genes are TRBV9 and TRBJ1-2, with D possibly matching TRBD1 (6 bases). Trimming left V 4 bases short and J 7 bases short, with 17 bases between. The CDR3 spans 14 residues. Germline CDR1 reads SGDLS; CDR2 reads YYNGEE.

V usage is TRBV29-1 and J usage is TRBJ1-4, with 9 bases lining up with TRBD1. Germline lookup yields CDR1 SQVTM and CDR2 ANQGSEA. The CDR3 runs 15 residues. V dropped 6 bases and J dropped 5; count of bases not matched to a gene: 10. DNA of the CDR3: TGCAGCGTAGCCCGCGGGACAGGGATGAATGAAAAACTGTTTTTT. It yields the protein CSVARGTGMNEKLFF.

The chain's CDR3 is CASSVDSKNIQYF. The CDR3 DNA is TGTGCCAGCAGTGTTGACAGTAAAAACATTCAGTACTTC. This chain connects TRBV2 to TRBJ2-4, with a tentative D call TRBD1 (5 bases). The CDR3 sequence is 13 residues long. Trimming stripped 4 bases from V and 4 bases from J, with 8 bases between. The germline V gene encodes CDR1 SNHLY and CDR2 FYNNEI.

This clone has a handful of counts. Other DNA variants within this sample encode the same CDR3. CDR3 residues: CASSLRRDSYNEQFF. DNA of the CDR3: TGTGCCAGCAGCTTAAGGAGAGACTCCTACAATGAGCAGTTCTTC. This sequence joins TRBV11-1 and TRBJ2-1; D gene unclear. The ends were cut back, 2 bases at V and 0 bases at J, with 8 bases in the middle. Germline V CDR1 and CDR2: SGHAT, FQDESV (reference sequence). This CDR3 region has 15 residues.

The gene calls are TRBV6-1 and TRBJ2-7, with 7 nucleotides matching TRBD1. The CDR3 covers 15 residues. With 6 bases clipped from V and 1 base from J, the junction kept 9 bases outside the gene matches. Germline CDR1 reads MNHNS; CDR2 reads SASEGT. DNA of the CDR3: TGTGCCAGCAGGGAACAGGGGTTAACATCCTACGAGCAGTACTTC. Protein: CASREQGLTSYEQYF.

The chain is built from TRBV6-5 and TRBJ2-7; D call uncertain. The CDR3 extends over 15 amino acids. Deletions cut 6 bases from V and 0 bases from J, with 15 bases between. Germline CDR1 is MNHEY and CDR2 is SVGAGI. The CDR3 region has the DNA TGTGCCAGCAGGCGAACTCAAGTTAGCTCCTACGAGCAGTACTTC. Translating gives CASRRTQVSSYEQYF.

Here the CDR3 DNA reads TGTGCCAGCAGTTCGAGGCGCAATGAGCAGTTCTTC. It encodes CASSSRRNEQFF. V is TRBV6-5 and J is TRBJ2-1; D is uncertain. The V end was cut by 4 bases, the J end by 6 bases, with 7 bases between. The CDR3 spans 12 residues. Germline CDR1 and CDR2: MNHEY and SVGAGI.

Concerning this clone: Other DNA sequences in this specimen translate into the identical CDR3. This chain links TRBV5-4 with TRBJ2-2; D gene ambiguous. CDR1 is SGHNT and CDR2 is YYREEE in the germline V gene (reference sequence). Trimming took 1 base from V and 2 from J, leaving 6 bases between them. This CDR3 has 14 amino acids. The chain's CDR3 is CASSLRGNTGELFF. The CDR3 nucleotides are TGTGCCAGCAGCTTGCGAGGAAACACCGGGGAGCTGTTTTTT.

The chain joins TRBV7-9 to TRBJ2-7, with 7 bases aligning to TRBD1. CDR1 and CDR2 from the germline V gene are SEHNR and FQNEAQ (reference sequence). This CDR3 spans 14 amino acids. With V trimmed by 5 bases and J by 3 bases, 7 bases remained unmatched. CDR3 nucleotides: TGTGCCAGCAGCCAACGGACAGGAGACTACGAGCAGTACTTC. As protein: CASSQRTGDYEQYF.

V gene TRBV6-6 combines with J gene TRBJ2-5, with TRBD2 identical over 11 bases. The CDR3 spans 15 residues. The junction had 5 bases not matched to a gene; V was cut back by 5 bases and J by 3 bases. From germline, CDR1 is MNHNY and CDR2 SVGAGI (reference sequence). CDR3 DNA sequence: TGTGCCAGCAGTACCGGACTAGCGGGTAAAGAGACCCAGTACTTC. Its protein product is CASSTGLAGKETQYF.

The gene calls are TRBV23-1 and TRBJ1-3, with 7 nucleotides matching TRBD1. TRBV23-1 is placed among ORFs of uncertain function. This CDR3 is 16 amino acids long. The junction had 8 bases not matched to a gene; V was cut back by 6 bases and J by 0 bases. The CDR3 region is CASRHKYRGSGNTIYF. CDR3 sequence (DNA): TGCGCCAGCAGACACAAGTACAGGGGCTCTGGAAACACCATATATTTT.

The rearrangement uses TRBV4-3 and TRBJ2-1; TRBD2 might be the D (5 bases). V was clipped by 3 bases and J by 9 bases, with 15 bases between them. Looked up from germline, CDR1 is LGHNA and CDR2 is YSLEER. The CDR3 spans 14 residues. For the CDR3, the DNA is TGCGCCAGCAGCCAGACCGACTACGCCGGTGAGCAGTTCTTC. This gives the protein CASSQTDYAGEQFF.

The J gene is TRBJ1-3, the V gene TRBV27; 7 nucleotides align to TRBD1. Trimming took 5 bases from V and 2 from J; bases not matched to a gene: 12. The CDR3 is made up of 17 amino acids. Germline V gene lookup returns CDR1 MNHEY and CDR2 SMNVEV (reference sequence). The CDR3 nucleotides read TGTGCCAGCAGTCTAACAGGGGCCGCACTGACTGGAAACACCATATATTTT. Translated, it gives CASSLTGAALTGNTIYF.